The 4 T cell receptor beta chains below come from one sample, sequenced in a study of shared clonotypes between healthy human individuals. Data came from immunoSEQ multiplex PCR; TCRdb stores just in-frame clones and leaves some out. This sample has more than 900,000 clones, with around 78% found just once. Specimen: memory CD4+ T cells from PBMCs. The subset here: CD45RA-negative fraction. The receptors shown here come from a man between 18 and 35 years old in good health. Some clones in this sample may be carry-over from other donors' samples.

This chain connects TRBV9 to TRBJ2-3, with TRBD2 matching over 10 bases. The CDR3 runs 16 residues. The trim removed 2 bases at V and 6 bases at J, leaving 9 bases unmatched. Germline V gives CDR1 SGDLS, CDR2 YYNGEE. The CDR3 is CASSVRLAGVRDTQYF. The CDR3 DNA follows: TGTGCCAGCAGCGTCAGACTAGCGGGCGTCCGGGATACGCAGTATTTT.

This clone was counted at least ten times. This chain links TRBV9 with TRBJ2-1; D possibly corresponds to TRBD2 (5 bases). V shed 0 bases and J shed 6 bases, with 16 bases lying between them. CDR3 length: 16 amino acids. CDR1 and CDR2 from the germline V gene are SGDLS and YYNGEE. The chain's CDR3 is CASSVGASNRANEQFF. CDR3 coding DNA: TGTGCCAGCAGCGTAGGGGCTAGCAATCGTGCCAATGAGCAGTTCTTC.

The chain's CDR3 is CASSPKAGYNEQFF. CDR3 nucleotides: TGTGCCAGCAGCCCAAAGGCGGGGTACAATGAGCAGTTCTTC. The V call is TRBV7-2, the J call TRBJ2-1, with D perhaps matching TRBD2 (6 bases). Germline V gene sequence: CDR1 SGHTA, CDR2 FQGNSA. The CDR3 sequence is 14 residues long. The V end lost 5 bases, the J end lost 4 bases, and 12 bases lay between the germline ends.

The gene calls are TRBV27 and TRBJ1-6, with a possible D match to TRBD1 (5 bases). This CDR3 contains 13 residues. V dropped 2 bases and J dropped 10 bases, with 9 bases sitting between them. Germline-derived CDR1 and CDR2 are MNHEY and SMNVEV (reference sequence). The CDR3 is CASSLERGSPLHF. CDR3 nucleotide sequence: TGTGCCAGCAGTTTAGAGAGGGGCTCACCCCTCCACTTT.